Listed below are T cell receptor beta chains from one sample, sequenced in a study of T cell responses to AZD1222 COVID-19 vaccine. TCRdb's table, derived via immunoSEQ multiplex PCR, lists solely in-frame clones and lacks some. The profile covers approximately 110,000 clones, with 85% to 90% appearing a single time and approximately 8.1% taken by the ten largest. The source was peripheral blood, collected on day 0 of AZD1222 vaccination. These receptors were obtained from an adult in good health. Both conserved end residues are part of each CDR3. D genes are given only for firm matches. The size field is filled for only some rows; it gives once, few, many or a size class.

v_call,j_call,clone_size,d_call,cdr3_nt,cdr3_aa
TRBV5-1,TRBJ2-7,few,NA,TGCGCCAGCAGCAAGGACTGGGCGATGGGAGAGCAGTACTTC,CASSKDWAMGEQYF
TRBV6-5,TRBJ1-3,NA,NA,TGTGCCAGCAGTTCGACAGACTATGGAAACACCATATATTTT,CASSSTDYGNTIYF
TRBV7-3,TRBJ2-1,NA,TRBD2,TGTGCCAGCAGCTTGAGTAGCGGGAGCAATGAGCAGTTCTTC,CASSLSSGSNEQFF
TRBV28,TRBJ1-1,NA,NA,TGTGCCAGCAGTTTAAGTTACACTGAAGCTTTCTTT,CASSLSYTEAFF
TRBV28,TRBJ1-1,NA,NA,TGTGCCAGCATGAAGGGGACTGAAGCTTTCTTT,CASMKGTEAFF
TRBV15,TRBJ1-6,NA,NA,TGTGCCACCAGCAGAGATGCGGGTTCACCCCTCCACTTT,CATSRDAGSPLHF
TRBV5-1,TRBJ1-5,few,NA,TGCGCCAGCAGCTTGGACGGGGGCAATCAGCCCCAGCATTTT,CASSLDGGNQPQHF
TRBV28,TRBJ2-5,NA,TRBD2,TGTGCCAGCAGTTTAATTGCGGGAGGGCGGAAAGAGACCCAGTACTTC,CASSLIAGGRKETQYF
TRBV28,TRBJ2-2,few,TRBD2,TGTGCCAGCAGTTTATGGCAAGCGGGAGCGAACGGGGAGCTGTTTTTT,CASSLWQAGANGELFF
TRBV4-3,TRBJ1-1,NA,TRBD1,TGCGCCAGCAGCCACGGGACAGGGAGTACTGAAGCTTTCTTT,CASSHGTGSTEAFF
TRBV28,TRBJ2-7,few,NA,TGTGCCAGCAGTAAACAAATCCTAGGCCACGAGCAGTACTTC,CASSKQILGHEQYF
TRBV11-2,TRBJ2-1,few,NA,TGTGCCAGCAGCCCCGATACGACAGAGGAGCAGTTCTTC,CASSPDTTEEQFF
TRBV7-2,TRBJ1-6,NA,TRBD1,TGTGCCAGCAGCCCCCGACAGGGGCAAACTTCACCCCTCCACTTT,CASSPRQGQTSPLHF
TRBV27,TRBJ1-5,NA,NA,TGTGCCCCGCCGGAACGGAGGGAAAGTCCTTATCAGCCCCAGCATTTT,CAPPERRESPYQPQHF
TRBV30,TRBJ1-4,NA,TRBD1,TGTGCCTGGAGGGCGATCGGACAGGGTAATGAAAAACTGTTTTTT,CAWRAIGQGNEKLFF
TRBV6-1,TRBJ1-5,NA,NA,TGTGCCAGCAGTGAAGACAGGGTGAACAATCAGCCCCAGCATTTT,CASSEDRVNNQPQHF
TRBV3-1/TRBV3-2,TRBJ2-7,NA,TRBD2,TGTGCCAGCAGCCAAGTAGCGGGAGAGAGGGAGCAGTACTTC,CASSQVAGEREQYF
TRBV18,TRBJ1-2,NA,TRBD1,TGTGCCAGCTCACCAAAAAGGACAGGGCCCAACTATGGCTACACCTTC,CASSPKRTGPNYGYTF
TRBV6-5,TRBJ2-5,NA,NA,TGTGCCAGCAGTTCGCAAGAGACCCAGTACTTC,CASSSQETQYF
TRBV6-5,TRBJ2-5,NA,NA,TGTGCCAGTGGATCAGGGTTTGGAGAGACCCAGTACTTC,CASGSGFGETQYF
TRBV15,TRBJ1-4,NA,NA,TGTGCCACCAGACAGGGAGGTGAAAAACTGTTTTTT,CATRQGGEKLFF
TRBV12-3/TRBV12-4,TRBJ1-2,NA,TRBD1,TGTGCCAGCAGCACCGGGACAGGGGGCTACACCTTC,CASSTGTGGYTF
TRBV19,TRBJ1-2,NA,NA,TGTGCCAGTAGTGAGGGTGGCTACACCTTC,CASSEGGYTF
TRBV12-3/TRBV12-4,TRBJ2-3,NA,NA,TGTGCCAGCAGTAGATGGGGTACAGATACGCAGTATTTT,CASSRWGTDTQYF